The clone carrying this T cell receptor (beta chain) was counted many times. Its antigen is not known. The data were obtained in a study of Graves' ophthalmopathy and Graves' hyperthyroidism. Regarding the study as a whole: The 13-signature model separated ophthalmopathy from stable hyperthyroidism at around 86% sensitivity and around 77% specificity.

A volume of 9.5 to 10 ml of fresh peripheral blood supplied the PBMCs. Germline CDR1 ENHRY, CDR2 SYGVKD. This CDR3 is 13 amino acids long. Trimming shortened V by 3 bases and J by 6 bases, and 8 bases separated the two germline ends. The authors amplified TCR beta CDR3 regions, and they did so from RNA transcripts for repertoire sequencing. Second-round multiplex PCR came after a first-round RT-PCR that employed HTBI primers. TCRdb passed the multiplex PCR reads through MiXCR, listing each CDR3 protein once. This sample carries a few hundred thousand distinct CDR3 sequences, 17% of them seen once, and the ten largest clones take 2.4%.

The clonotype originates from an adult woman with stable Graves' hyperthyroidism. J is TRBJ2-2 and V is TRBV10-3; D is unclear. The material sequenced was peripheral blood. CDR3: CAISDDQAGELFF. DNA of the CDR3: TGTGCCATCAGTGACGACCAAGCCGGGGAGCTGTTTTTT.